This T cell receptor (beta chain) was identified during a study of blood T cell repertoires in COVID-19. Across the study: Sources were T cells, B-cell-depleted T cells, or PBMCs; the material itself was cDNA or gDNA.

Authors' processing steps: Amplified reference gene primers provided the basis for estimating nucleated cell counts. Data came from immunoSEQ multiplex PCR; TCRdb stores just in-frame clones and leaves some out. The V and J calls and the clone size are those of that table, but D and trimming were determined from the DNA. The sample includes more than 150,000 clones, roughly 81% seen only once; the top ten take around 12%. CDR3 length equals 10 residues. The germline gives CDR1 MNHNS, CDR2 SASEGT. V was cut by 2 bases and J by 10 bases, with 5 bases left in between. During active infection, Seattle patients enrolled and were then monitored through disease.

Sequences were obtained from peripheral blood. V and J are TRBV6-1 and TRBJ1-1; no firm D call. This clonotype was sampled from a woman aged 80 or older with COVID-19, enrolled during active disease. CDR3 region: CASSERVAFF. The CDR3 DNA sequence: TGTGCCAGCAGTGAACGTGTAGCTTTCTTT.